These 15 T cell receptor beta chains came from one sample sequenced in a study of blood T cell repertoires in COVID-19. Profiling relied on immunoSEQ multiplex PCR, and the TCRdb table lists in-frame clones only, not all of them. Counted here are some 300,000 clones, 90% occurring once; the ten biggest clones make up roughly 1%. The sample comprised peripheral blood. The receptors shown here come from a woman aged 40 to 50 with COVID-19, enrolled during active disease.

This chain connects TRBV3-1 (or the pseudogene TRBV3-2) to TRBJ1-2; a possible D gene is TRBD1 (6 bases). The germline V and J ends were trimmed by 4 bases and 4 bases, with 16 bases remaining between them. Germline V gene lookup returns CDR1 LGHDT and CDR2 YNNKEL (reference sequence). The CDR3 spans 15 residues. The CDR3 region is CASSPGGGRAYGYTF. Written as DNA, the CDR3 is TGTGCCAGCAGCCCCGGGGGGGGGCGGGCCTATGGCTACACCTTC.

The V and J genes are TRBV5-1 and TRBJ2-2, with D unresolved. The CDR3 covers 16 residues. Trimming pared 4 bases from V and 5 bases from J, leaving 18 bases between. Germline assignment: CDR1 SGHRS and CDR2 YFSETQ. Written as DNA, the CDR3 is TGCGCCAGCAGCCCGCCGGGTATGGGTGGGACCGGGGAGCTGTTTTTT. It codes for CASSPPGMGGTGELFF.

The CDR3 protein is CASSVAGPAETQYF. DNA for the CDR3: TGTGCCAGCAGCGTAGCCGGCCCAGCGGAGACCCAGTACTTC. This chain uses TRBV9 with TRBJ2-5; D call uncertain. The V end lost 0 bases, the J end lost 5 bases, and 11 bases lay between the germline ends. This CDR3 is 14 amino acids long. Germline CDR1 is SGDLS and CDR2 is YYNGEE.

This clone was counted a few times. Here the CDR3 DNA reads TGTGCCAGCAGCTCCCCTCCAGCCGGGGGTTACTTC. This codes for CASSSPPAGGYF. The chain uses TRBV28 and TRBJ2-7; a possible D gene is TRBD2 (6 bases). Germline V gene lookup returns CDR1 MDHEN and CDR2 SYDVKM. Deletions cut 6 bases from V and 13 bases from J, with 19 bases between. The CDR3 consists of 12 residues.

This chain connects TRBV7-2 to TRBJ1-1; maybe TRBD1 (5 bases). The CDR3 is 14 amino acids. The V gene lost 11 bases and the J gene lost 4 bases, with 20 bases spanning the gap. CDR1 is SGHTA, CDR2 FQGNSA, per germline. The CDR3 loop is CAGNPGPEGTEAFF. The DNA for the CDR3 is TGTGCCGGCAACCCGGGGCCGGAGGGCACTGAAGCTTTCTTT.

The V gene is TRBV6-1, the J gene TRBJ2-3; unclear D gene. Germline V gene sequence: CDR1 MNHNS, CDR2 SASEGT. This CDR3 spans 14 amino acids. The ends were cut back, 1 base at V and 2 bases at J, with 7 bases in the middle. Here the CDR3 reads CASSEGRFTDTQYF. The CDR3 nucleotides are TGTGCCAGCAGTGAAGGGCGGTTCACAGATACGCAGTATTTT.

The CDR3 sequence: CASSPQATSGYTDTQYF. The CDR3 DNA reads as TGTGCCAGCAGTCCACAAGCTACTAGCGGATACACAGATACGCAGTATTTT. The V gene is TRBV6-6, the J gene TRBJ2-3; 8 nucleotides match TRBD2. Per germline, CDR1 MNHNY and CDR2 SVGAGI (reference sequence). The CDR3 extends over 17 amino acids. J lost 2 bases, V lost 5 bases, and 12 bases had no gene match.

This chain uses TRBV27 with TRBJ2-7, with TRBD1 matching over 9 bases. V lost 8 bases, J lost 2 bases, and 10 bases stayed unmatched. The CDR3 sequence is 15 residues long. CDR1 is MNHEY, CDR2 SMNVEV, per germline (reference sequence). CDR3 loop: CASASSGTGPYEQYF. CDR3 nucleotide sequence: TGTGCCAGCGCTTCCTCCGGGACAGGGCCCTACGAGCAGTACTTC.

The chain employs TRBV7-2 and TRBJ1-3; tentatively, D is TRBD1 (5 bases). The CDR3 spans 13 residues. Germline values: CDR1 SGHTA, CDR2 FQGNSA. Trimming took off 5 bases at V and 3 bases at J, with 8 bases between the two ends. This CDR3 is CASSPQGGNTIYF. The CDR3 region has the DNA TGTGCCAGCAGCCCCCAGGGTGGAAACACCATATATTTT.

This chain links TRBV5-4 with TRBJ1-1, with D perhaps matching TRBD1 (6 bases). CDR3 length: 14 amino acids. V lost 3 bases and J lost 0, with 9 bases in between. CDR1 is SGHNT, CDR2 YYREEE, per germline (reference sequence). The CDR3 loop is CASSSDRLNTEAFF. CDR3 in DNA: TGTGCCAGCAGCTCGGACAGACTGAACACTGAAGCTTTCTTT.

The V gene is TRBV9, the J gene TRBJ1-3, with D possibly being TRBD1 (5 bases). Trimming pared 0 bases from V and 8 bases from J, leaving 15 bases between. The CDR3 length is 15 residues. Germline values: CDR1 SGDLS, CDR2 YYNGEE. DNA of the CDR3: TGTGCCAGCAGCGTAGGACTGGGGGGGGTGGACACCATATATTTT. Translating gives CASSVGLGGVDTIYF.

The chain uses TRBV4-3 and TRBJ2-7; D might be TRBD2 (6 bases). Trimming shortened V by 4 bases and J by 6 bases, and 13 bases separated the two germline ends. Germline V gives CDR1 LGHNA, CDR2 YSLEER. CDR3 length equals 13 residues. This CDR3 is CASSPLGGAEQYF. DNA for the CDR3: TGCGCCAGCAGCCCCCTAGGCGGGGCCGAGCAGTACTTC.

The chain is built from TRBV7-2 and TRBJ2-2; 10 bases fit TRBD1. With V trimmed by 4 bases and J by 10 bases, 6 bases remained unmatched. CDR1 is SGHTA, CDR2 FQGNSA, per germline. The CDR3 spans 14 residues. The CDR3 bases are TGTGCCAGCAGCTACCGACAGGGGGCGGAGGAGCTGTTTTTT. Translation: CASSYRQGAEELFF.

The rearrangement joins TRBV2 to TRBJ2-1; 9 nucleotides match TRBD2. The ends lost 8 bases at V and 8 bases at J; junction bases unmatched: 13. The CDR3 has 15 amino acids. The V gene's germline CDR1 is SNHLY and CDR2 FYNNEI. The CDR3 DNA reads TGTGCCAGCGCGAGGGTGGTAGCGGGAGCCTATGAGCAGTTCTTC. Amino acids: CASARVVAGAYEQFF.

The V gene is TRBV9, the J gene TRBJ1-1; 7 bases are shared with TRBD1. Germline assignment: CDR1 SGDLS and CDR2 YYNGEE. This CDR3 is built from 15 residues. V lost 4 bases to trimming and J lost 0 bases; unmatched junction nucleotides: 6. The CDR3 protein is CASSPPGQMNTEAFF. For the CDR3, the DNA is TGTGCCAGCAGCCCCCCGGGACAGATGAACACTGAAGCTTTCTTT.